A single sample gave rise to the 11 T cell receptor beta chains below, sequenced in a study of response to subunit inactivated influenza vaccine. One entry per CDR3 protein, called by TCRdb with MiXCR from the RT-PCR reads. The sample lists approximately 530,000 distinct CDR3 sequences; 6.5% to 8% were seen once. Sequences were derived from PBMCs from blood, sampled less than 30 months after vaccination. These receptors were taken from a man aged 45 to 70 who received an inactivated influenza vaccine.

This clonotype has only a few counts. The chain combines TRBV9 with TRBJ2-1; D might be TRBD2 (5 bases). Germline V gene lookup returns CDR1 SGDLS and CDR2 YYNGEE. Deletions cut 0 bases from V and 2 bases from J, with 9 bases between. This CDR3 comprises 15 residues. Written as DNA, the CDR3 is TGTGCCAGCAGCGTAGGAGGGAATCCCTACAATGAGCAGTTCTTC. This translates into CASSVGGNPYNEQFF.

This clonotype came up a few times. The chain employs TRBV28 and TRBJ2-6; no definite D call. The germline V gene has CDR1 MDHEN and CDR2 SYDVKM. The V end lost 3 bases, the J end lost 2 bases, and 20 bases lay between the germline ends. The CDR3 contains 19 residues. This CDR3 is CASSFGRLQVSPGANVLTF. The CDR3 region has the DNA TGTGCCAGCAGTTTTGGCAGGCTCCAAGTCAGCCCTGGGGCCAACGTCCTGACTTTC.

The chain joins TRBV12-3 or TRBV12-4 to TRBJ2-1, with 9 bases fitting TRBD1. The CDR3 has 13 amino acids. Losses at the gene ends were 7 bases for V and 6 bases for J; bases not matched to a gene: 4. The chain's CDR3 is CASTSDRGNEQFF. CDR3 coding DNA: TGTGCCAGCACCTCGGACAGGGGCAATGAGCAGTTCTTC.

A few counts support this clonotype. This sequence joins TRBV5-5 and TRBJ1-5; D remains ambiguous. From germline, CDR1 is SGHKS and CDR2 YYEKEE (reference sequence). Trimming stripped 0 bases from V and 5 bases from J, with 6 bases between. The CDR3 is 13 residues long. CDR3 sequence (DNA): TGTGCCAGCAGCTTGGAATCAGATCAGCCCCAGCATTTT. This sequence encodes CASSLESDQPQHF.

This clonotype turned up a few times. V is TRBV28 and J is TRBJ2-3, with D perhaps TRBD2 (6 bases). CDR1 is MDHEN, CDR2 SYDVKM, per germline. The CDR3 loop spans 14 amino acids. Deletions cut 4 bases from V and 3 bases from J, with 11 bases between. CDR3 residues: CASSSPGRTDTQYF. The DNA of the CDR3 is TGTGCCAGCAGTTCGCCAGGGAGGACAGATACGCAGTATTTT.

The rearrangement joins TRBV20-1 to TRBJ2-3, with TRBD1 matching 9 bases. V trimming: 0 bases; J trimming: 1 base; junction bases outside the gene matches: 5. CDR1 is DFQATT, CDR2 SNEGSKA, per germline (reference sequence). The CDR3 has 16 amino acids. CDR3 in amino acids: CSARDRRQGGTDTQYF. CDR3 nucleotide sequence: TGCAGTGCTAGAGATCGTAGACAGGGGGGCACAGATACGCAGTATTTT.

Written as DNA, the CDR3 is TGTGCCAGCAGCCCGTCCGGGACCTCAGGGGATGAGCAGTTCTTC. It specifies CASSPSGTSGDEQFF. The chain uses TRBV3-1 and TRBJ2-1; tentative D call: TRBD1 (6 bases). This CDR3 has 15 amino acids. CDR1 is LGHDT, CDR2 YNNKEL, per germline (reference sequence). V was trimmed by 4 bases and J by 8 bases, leaving 18 bases between them.

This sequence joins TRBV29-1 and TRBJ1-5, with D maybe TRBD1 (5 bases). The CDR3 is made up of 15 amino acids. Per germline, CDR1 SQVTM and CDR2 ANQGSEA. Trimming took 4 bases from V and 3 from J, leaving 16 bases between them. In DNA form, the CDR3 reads TGCAGCGTTGGGGACGGGACGAATTACAATCAGCCCCAGCATTTT. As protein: CSVGDGTNYNQPQHF.

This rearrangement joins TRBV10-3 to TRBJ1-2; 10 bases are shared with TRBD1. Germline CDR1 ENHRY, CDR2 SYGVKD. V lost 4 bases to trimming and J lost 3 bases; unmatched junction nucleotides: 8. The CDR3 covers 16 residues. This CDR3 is CAISAPGTGDHYGYTF. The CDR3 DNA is TGTGCCATCAGTGCCCCCGGGACAGGGGATCACTATGGCTACACCTTC.

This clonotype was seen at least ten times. In DNA form, the CDR3 reads TGTGCCAGCAGTTATAGCGTCCGGATCAGGGATACTGATACGCAGTATTTT. Protein: CASSYSVRIRDTDTQYF. The gene calls are TRBV6-2 or TRBV6-3 and TRBJ2-3; D may be TRBD1 or TRBD2 (5 bases each). V lost 3 bases, J lost 6 bases, and 22 bases lay in between. The germline gives CDR1 MNHEY, CDR2 SVGEGT. The length of the CDR3 is 17 residues.

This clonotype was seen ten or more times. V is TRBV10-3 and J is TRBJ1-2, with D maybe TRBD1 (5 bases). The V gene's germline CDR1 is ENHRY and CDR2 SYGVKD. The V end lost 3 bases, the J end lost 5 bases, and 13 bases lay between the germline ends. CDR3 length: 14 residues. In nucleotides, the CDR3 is TGTGCCATCAGTGATACCGGGACGTCGTATGGCTACACCTTC. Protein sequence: CAISDTGTSYGYTF.